This T cell receptor (beta chain) was sequenced in a study of shared clonotypes between healthy human individuals. Study outcomes and limitations: Limited genetic and exposure-history diversity came from having few donors. Generation probability values for non-shared clonotypes were lower than those for clonotypes shared by all four donors.

Assay runs were performed at deep level. The input for sorted-subset replicate PCRs was approximately 200 ng DNA, around 30,000 T cell genomes. Clones were read by immunoSEQ multiplex PCR, and TCRdb kept only the in-frame ones, dropping some. The sample has roughly 2,000,000 clones, about 95% seen once. Remarks on this clone: The target antigen is unknown.

CD45RO-negative, CCR7-selected cells formed the naive CD8 fraction, which excluded terminally differentiated effector memory CD45RA+ cells. The sample consisted of naive CD8+ T cells sorted from blood. The source is a man aged 18 to 29 in good health.

CDR3 DNA sequence: TGTGCCAGCAGCGCGGGACTGGCGAAGGCAAATGAGCAGTTCTTC. Translation gives CASSAGLAKANEQFF. V gene TRBV9 combines with J gene TRBJ2-1; weak D call: TRBD2 (6 bases). Germline V gene sequence: CDR1 SGDLS, CDR2 YYNGEE. V lost 3 bases, J lost 7 bases, and 17 bases lay in between. The length of the CDR3 is 15 residues.